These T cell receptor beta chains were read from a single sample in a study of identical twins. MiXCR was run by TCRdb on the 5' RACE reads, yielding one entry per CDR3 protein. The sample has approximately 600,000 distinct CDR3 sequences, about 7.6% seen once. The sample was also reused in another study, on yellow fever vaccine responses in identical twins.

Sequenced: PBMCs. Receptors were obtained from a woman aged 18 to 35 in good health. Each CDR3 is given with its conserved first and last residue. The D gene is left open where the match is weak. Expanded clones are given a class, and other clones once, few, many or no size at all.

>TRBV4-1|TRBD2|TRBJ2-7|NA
TGCGCCAGCAGCCAAGTGGCGGGAGTGTCCTACGAGCAGTACTTC
CASSQVAGVSYEQYF
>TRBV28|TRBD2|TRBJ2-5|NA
TGTGCCAGCAGGAGGGGGCGACTAGCGGGGTTGGTGGAGACCCAGTACTTC
CASRRGRLAGLVETQYF
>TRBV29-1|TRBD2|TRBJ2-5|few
TGCAGCGTTGGGGTCCTAGCGGGAACCGGGCGCCAAGAGACCCAGTACTTC
CSVGVLAGTGRQETQYF
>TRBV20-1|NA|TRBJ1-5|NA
TGCAGTGCTAGAACCAGGGTTTTCGATCAGCCCCAGCATTTT
CSARTRVFDQPQHF
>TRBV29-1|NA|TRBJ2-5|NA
TGCAGCGTTGGGGGAGCGGAGACCCAGTACTTC
CSVGGAETQYF
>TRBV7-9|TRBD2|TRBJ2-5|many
TGTGCCAGCAGCTACGGACTAGAGGAAGAGACCCAGTACTTC
CASSYGLEEETQYF
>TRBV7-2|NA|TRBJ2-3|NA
TGTGCCAGCAGCTTATCGTCAGGGGGGGCAGATACGCAGTATTTT
CASSLSSGGADTQYF
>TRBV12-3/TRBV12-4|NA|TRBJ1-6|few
TGTGCCAGCAACCCGGGTACTAATTCACCCCTCCACTTT
CASNPGTNSPLHF
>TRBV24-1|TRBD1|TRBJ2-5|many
TGTGCCACCCAAGCGACAGGGGAAGAGACCCAGTACTTC
CATQATGEETQYF
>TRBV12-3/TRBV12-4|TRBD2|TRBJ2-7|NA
TGTGCCAGCACCATACTAGCGGGAGGGCAAGGGGAGCAGTACTTC
CASTILAGGQGEQYF
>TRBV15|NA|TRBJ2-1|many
TGTGCCACCAGCTGGCGGGAAAGCTCCTACAATGAGCAGTTCTTC
CATSWRESSYNEQFF
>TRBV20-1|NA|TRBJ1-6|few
TGCAGTGCTAGTACGGGACCGACTTATAATTCACCCCTCCACTTT
CSASTGPTYNSPLHF
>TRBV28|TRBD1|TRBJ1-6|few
TGTGCCAGCAGTTTGCGACAGGGGAGCTCCTATAATTCACCCCTCCACTTT
CASSLRQGSSYNSPLHF
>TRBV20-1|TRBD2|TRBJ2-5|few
TGCAGTGCTAGAGATTCACTTTATAGCGGGGGGGCGAGGACCCAGTACTTC
CSARDSLYSGGARTQYF
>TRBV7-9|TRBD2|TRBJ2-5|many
TGTGCCAGCGAATCTAGCGGACAAGAGACCCAGTACTTC
CASESSGQETQYF
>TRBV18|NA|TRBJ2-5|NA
TGTGCCAGCTCACCGAGGGCAGGGGAGACCCAGTACTTC
CASSPRAGETQYF
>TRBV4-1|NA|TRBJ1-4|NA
TGCGCCAGCAGCCGGGGGTTCCCAATGCGCGAAAAACTGTTTTTT
CASSRGFPMREKLFF
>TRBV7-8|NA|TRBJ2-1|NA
TGTGCCAGCAGCTTAGGACAGGGAGGATGGGATGAGCAGTTCTTC
CASSLGQGGWDEQFF
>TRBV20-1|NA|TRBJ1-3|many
TGCAGTGCTCACCGACACGCGGACTCTGGAAACACCATATATTTT
CSAHRHADSGNTIYF
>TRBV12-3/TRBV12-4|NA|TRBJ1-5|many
TGTGCCAGCAGTTTAGCGACTCAGCCCCAGCATTTT
CASSLATQPQHF
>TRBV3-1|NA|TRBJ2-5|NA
TGTGCCAGCAGCCAAGATTACGGGGGGCTACAAGAGACCCAGTACTTC
CASSQDYGGLQETQYF
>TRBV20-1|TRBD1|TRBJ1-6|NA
TGCAGTGCTACGGACAGGGTGGTTTCACCCCTCCACTTT
CSATDRVVSPLHF
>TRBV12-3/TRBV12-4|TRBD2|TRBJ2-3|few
TGTGCCAGCAGCCAACGACTAGCTGGGGCAGATACGCAGTATTTT
CASSQRLAGADTQYF
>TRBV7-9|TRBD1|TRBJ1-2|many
TGTGCCAGCAGCCCCGGGACAGCACTCTATGGCTACACCTTC
CASSPGTALYGYTF
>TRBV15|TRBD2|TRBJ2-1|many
TGTGCCACCAGCCCGGGACTAGCTCATGAGCAGTTCTTC
CATSPGLAHEQFF
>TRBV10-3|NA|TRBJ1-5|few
TGTGCCATCAGTGGGGGCCCAACGGGGCCCCAGCATTTT
CAISGGPTGPQHF
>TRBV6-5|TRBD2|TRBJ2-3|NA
TGTGCCAGCAGTTATCGGGGGGGGGCCGTCACAGATACGCAGTATTTT
CASSYRGGAVTDTQYF
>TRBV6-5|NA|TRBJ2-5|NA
TGTGCCAGCAGTTCGGCCGGGACGGGGAAAGAGACCCAGTACTTC
CASSSAGTGKETQYF
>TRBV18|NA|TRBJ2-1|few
TGTGCCAGCTCACCATCCGAGACAGATGAGCAGTTCTTC
CASSPSETDEQFF
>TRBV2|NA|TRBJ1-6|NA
TGTGCCAGCCGCAGGGATCATAATTCACCCCTCCACTTT
CASRRDHNSPLHF
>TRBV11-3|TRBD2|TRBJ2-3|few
TGTGCCAGCAGCTGGGGACTAGCGGGAGTAAGGACAGATACGCAGTATTTT
CASSWGLAGVRTDTQYF
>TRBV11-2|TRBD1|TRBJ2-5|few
TGTGCCAGCAGCTTATCGACAGGGGAGCGAGAGACCCAGTACTTC
CASSLSTGERETQYF
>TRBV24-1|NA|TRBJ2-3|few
TGTGCCACCAGTGACCCTCTCGATGGGGCAGATACGCAGTATTTT
CATSDPLDGADTQYF
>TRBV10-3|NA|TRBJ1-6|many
TGTGCCATCAGTGAGATTCCCGCTTACCCAAATTCACCCCTCCACTTT
CAISEIPAYPNSPLHF
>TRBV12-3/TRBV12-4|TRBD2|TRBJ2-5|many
TGTGCCAGCAGTTTTCCCGCGGGAGGGCTCGGGACCCAGTACTTC
CASSFPAGGLGTQYF
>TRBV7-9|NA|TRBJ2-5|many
TGCGCCAGCAGCTCCTCGGGAGAGACCCAGTACTTC
CASSSSGETQYF
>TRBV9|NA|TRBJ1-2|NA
TGTGCCAGCAGCGAACAGAAAAACTATGGCTACACCTTC
CASSEQKNYGYTF
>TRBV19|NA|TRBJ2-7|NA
TGTGCCAGTAGTATAGCGGGGAAATCCAAGTACGAGCAGTACTTC
CASSIAGKSKYEQYF
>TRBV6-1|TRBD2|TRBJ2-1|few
TGTGCCAGCAGTAATAGCGGGGGAGCACTCTCCCGGCTCTTC
CASSNSGGALSRLF
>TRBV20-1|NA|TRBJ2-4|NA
TGCAGTGCGTGGGACGCCGGTCCTGGCAAAAACATTCAGTACTTC
CSAWDAGPGKNIQYF
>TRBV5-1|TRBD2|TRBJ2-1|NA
TGCGCCAGCAGCTTGCCCCCTCCACTAGCGGGGATGTACAATGAGCAGTTCTTC
CASSLPPPLAGMYNEQFF
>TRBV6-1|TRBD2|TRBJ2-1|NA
TGTGCCAGCAGTCCCCGGGAGGGGATCTATGAGCAGTTCTTC
CASSPREGIYEQFF
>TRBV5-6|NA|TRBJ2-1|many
TGTGCCAGCAGCTTGCGCGGGAATAGCAATGAGCAGTTCTTC
CASSLRGNSNEQFF
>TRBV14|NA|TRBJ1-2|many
TGTGCCAGCAGCCAGGTTGGACAACGGAACTATGGCTACACCTTC
CASSQVGQRNYGYTF
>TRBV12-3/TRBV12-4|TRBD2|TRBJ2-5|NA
TGTGCCAGCAGCACGGGACTAGCGGGATATGGGGAGACCCAGTACTTC
CASSTGLAGYGETQYF
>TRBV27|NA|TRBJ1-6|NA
TGTGCCAGCAGTTTTGCAGGGCGCGGTTCACCCCTCCACTTT
CASSFAGRGSPLHF
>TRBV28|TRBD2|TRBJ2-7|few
TGTGCCAGCAGTCCTAGCGGGAGCTCCATGTCCTACGAGCAGTACTTC
CASSPSGSSMSYEQYF